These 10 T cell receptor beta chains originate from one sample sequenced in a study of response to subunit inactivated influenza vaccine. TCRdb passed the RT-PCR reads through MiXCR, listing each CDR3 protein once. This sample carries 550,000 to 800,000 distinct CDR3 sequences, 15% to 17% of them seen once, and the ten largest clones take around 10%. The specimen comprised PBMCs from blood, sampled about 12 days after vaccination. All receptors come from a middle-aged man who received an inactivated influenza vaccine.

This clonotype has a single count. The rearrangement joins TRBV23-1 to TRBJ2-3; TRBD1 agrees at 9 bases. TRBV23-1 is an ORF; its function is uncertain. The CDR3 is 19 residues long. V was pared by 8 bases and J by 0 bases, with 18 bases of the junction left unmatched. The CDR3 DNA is TGCGCCAGCGGACCCAACAGGGGGCAATACTACTCTAGCACAGATACGCAGTATTTT. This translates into CASGPNRGQYYSSTDTQYF.

The DNA for the CDR3 is TGTGCCAGCAGCCCTTGGGCGGGGGGGCCATACAATGAGCAGTTCTTC. This gives the protein CASSPWAGGPYNEQFF. This chain joins TRBV7-9 and TRBJ2-1; 9 positions agree with TRBD2. The CDR3 length is 16 residues. Per germline, CDR1 SEHNR and CDR2 FQNEAQ (reference sequence). V trimming: 5 bases; J trimming: 4 bases; junction bases outside the gene matches: 9.

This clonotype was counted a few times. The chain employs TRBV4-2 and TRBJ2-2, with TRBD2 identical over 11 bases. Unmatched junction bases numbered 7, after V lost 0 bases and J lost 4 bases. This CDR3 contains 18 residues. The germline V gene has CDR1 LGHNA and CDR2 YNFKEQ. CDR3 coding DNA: TGTGCCAGCAGCCAAGAGGGGCTAGCGGGGGGTCGCACCGGGGAGCTGTTTTTT. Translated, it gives CASSQEGLAGGRTGELFF.

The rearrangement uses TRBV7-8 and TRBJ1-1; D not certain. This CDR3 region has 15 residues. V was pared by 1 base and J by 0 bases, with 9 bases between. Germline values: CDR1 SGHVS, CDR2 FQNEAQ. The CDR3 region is CASSLERRLNTEAFF. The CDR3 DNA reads TGTGCCAGCAGCTTAGAAAGACGGTTGAACACTGAAGCTTTCTTT.

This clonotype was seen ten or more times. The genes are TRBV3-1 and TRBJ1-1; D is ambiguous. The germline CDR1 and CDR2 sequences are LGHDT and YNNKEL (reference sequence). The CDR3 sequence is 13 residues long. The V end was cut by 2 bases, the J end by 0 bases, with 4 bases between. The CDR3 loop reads CASSQFLNTEAFF. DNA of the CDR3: TGTGCCAGCAGCCAATTCCTGAACACTGAAGCTTTCTTT.

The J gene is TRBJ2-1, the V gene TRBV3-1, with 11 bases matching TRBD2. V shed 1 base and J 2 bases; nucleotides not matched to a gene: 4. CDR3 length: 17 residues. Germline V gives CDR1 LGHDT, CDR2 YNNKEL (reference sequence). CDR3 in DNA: TGTGCCAGCAGCCAAGTTAGCGGGAGGGCCCCCTACAATGAGCAGTTCTTC. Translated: CASSQVSGRAPYNEQFF.

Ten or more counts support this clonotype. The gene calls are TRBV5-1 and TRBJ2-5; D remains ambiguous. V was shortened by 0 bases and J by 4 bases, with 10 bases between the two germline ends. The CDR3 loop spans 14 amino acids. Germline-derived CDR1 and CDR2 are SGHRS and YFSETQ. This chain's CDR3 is CASSLDTVGETQYF. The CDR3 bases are TGCGCCAGCAGCTTGGATACAGTAGGAGAGACCCAGTACTTC.

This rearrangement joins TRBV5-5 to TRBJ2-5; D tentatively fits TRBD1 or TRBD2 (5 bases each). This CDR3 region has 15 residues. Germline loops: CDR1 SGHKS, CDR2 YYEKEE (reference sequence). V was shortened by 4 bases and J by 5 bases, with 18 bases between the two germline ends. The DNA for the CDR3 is TGTGCCAGCAGCCCCCCCGGTGGGGGTTCGGAGACCCAGTACTTC. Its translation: CASSPPGGGSETQYF.

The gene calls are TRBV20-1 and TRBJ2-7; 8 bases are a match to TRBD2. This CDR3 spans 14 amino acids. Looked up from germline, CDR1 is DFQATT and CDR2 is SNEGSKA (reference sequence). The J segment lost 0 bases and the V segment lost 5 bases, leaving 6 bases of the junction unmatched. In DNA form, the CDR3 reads TGCAGTGCTCAACAGCGGGAGCCCTCCTACGAGCAGTACTTC. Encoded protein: CSAQQREPSYEQYF.

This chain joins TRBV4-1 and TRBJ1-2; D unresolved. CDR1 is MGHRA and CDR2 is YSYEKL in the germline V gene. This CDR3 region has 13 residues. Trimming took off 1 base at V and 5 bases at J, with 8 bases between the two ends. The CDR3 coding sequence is TGCGCCAGCAGCCAAGCGCCGCGGTATGGCTACACCTTC. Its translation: CASSQAPRYGYTF.